The T cell receptor (beta chain) described here comes from a study of shared clonotypes between healthy human individuals. Each sorted subset replicate got 200 ng genomic DNA, 25,000 to 35,000 genomes. Original analysis: Junction-only immunoSEQ sequences carried no quality scores, so filtering differed. Using immunoSEQ multiplex PCR, the repertoire was profiled, and TCRdb retains in-frame clones only, with some absent. The V and J calls and clone size are taken from that table; D and trimming were inferred from the DNA. The data hold about 2.4 million clones, with roughly 93% observed a single time. Every one of the donors was a Caucasian adult that lived in Nashville, Tennessee. Naive CD45RA+ and memory CD45RA-negative subsets were split from CD4+ cells. Trimming removed 4 bases from V and 3 bases from J, with 13 bases in between. Germline-derived CDR1 and CDR2 are SGHAT and FQNNGV. This CDR3 is 15 amino acids long.

The chain couples TRBV11-2 to TRBJ2-1; TRBD2 is a possible D gene (6 bases). This receptor was identified in a young man in good health. Some clones in this sample may be carry-over from other donors' samples. The source material was naive CD4+ T cells from PBMCs. The subset was: CD45RA+ positively selected. The CDR3 bases are TGTGCCAGCAGCTACACGCCGACTAGCTACAATGAGCAGTTCTTC. Protein product: CASSYTPTSYNEQFF. The entire variable domain, with the rest obtained from reference TRBV11-2 and TRBJ2-1, is as follows: EAGVAQSPRYKIIEKRQSVAFWCNPISGHATLYWYQQILGQGPKLLIQFQNNGVVDDSQLPKDRFSAERLKGVDSTLKIQPAKLEDSAVYLCASSYTPTSYNEQFFGPGTRLTVL.